These 16 T cell receptor beta chains came from one sample sequenced in a study of Graves' ophthalmopathy and Graves' hyperthyroidism. The sequenced template was RNA, covering the TCR beta CDR3 region. The library came from an HTBI-primed first-round RT-PCR and a second-round multiplex PCR. TCRdb fed the multiplex PCR reads into MiXCR, producing one record per CDR3 protein. The repertoire holds more than 1,000,000 distinct CDR3 sequences, with less than 45% as singletons. The specimen was peripheral blood or thyroid tissue (not recorded which). The receptors stem from an adult man with Graves' hyperthyroidism.

This clonotype was recorded many times. V and J are TRBV29-1 and TRBJ1-1; no reliable D call. Trimming left V 0 bases short and J 1 base short, with 12 bases between. The length of the CDR3 is 15 residues. Germline lookup yields CDR1 SQVTM and CDR2 ANQGSEA. Written as DNA, the CDR3 is TGCAGCGTTGAAGAGTCCAGGAACCAGAACACTGAAGCTTTCTTT. Translation: CSVEESRNQNTEAFF.

Concerning this clonotype itself: A much larger clone differs from this one at a single base, so this may be a read error. The chain joins TRBV10-2 to TRBJ2-2, with a weak D call TRBD2 (5 bases). Germline CDR1 reads WSHSY; CDR2 reads SAAADI. The CDR3 loop spans 15 amino acids. The ends were cut back, 10 bases at V and 1 base at J, with 16 bases in the middle. The CDR3 sequence: CATSERERNTGELFF. The DNA for the CDR3 is TGCGCCACATCGGAACGGGAAAGGAACACCGGGGAGCTGTTTTTT.

This sequence joins TRBV7-8 and TRBJ2-7; D is uncertain. Per the germline V gene, CDR1 is SGHVS and CDR2 is FQNEAQ. This CDR3 comprises 16 residues. V was cut by 1 base and J by 0 bases, with 13 bases left in between. The CDR3 spells CASSLVFRYSSYEQYF. CDR3 nucleotides: TGTGCCAGCAGCTTAGTTTTCCGGTATAGCTCCTACGAGCAGTACTTC.

This clonotype was counted at least ten times. The V gene is TRBV10-3, the J gene TRBJ1-1; TRBD1 might be the D (5 bases). The CDR3 runs 15 residues. Looked up from germline, CDR1 is ENHRY and CDR2 is SYGVKD. Trimming left V 5 bases short and J 5 bases short, with 18 bases between. DNA of the CDR3: TGTGCCATCAGTCAGGGCCCAGGGTTTGGTACTGAAGCTTTCTTT. Its translation is CAISQGPGFGTEAFF.

This clonotype was counted a few times. This sequence may be a read error, since a much larger clone differs from it by one base. This chain links TRBV7-2 with TRBJ1-2; D perhaps matches TRBD1 (5 bases). V was trimmed by 3 bases and J by 10 bases, leaving 15 bases between them. Germline V CDR1 and CDR2: SGHTA, FQGNSA. This CDR3 is 13 amino acids long. The CDR3 loop is CASSFARGNVYTF. Written as DNA, the CDR3 is TGTGCCAGCAGCTTCGCTAGGGGAAATGTCTACACCTTC.

This clonotype was detected ten times or more. V and J are TRBV7-2 and TRBJ2-7; TRBD1 agrees at 7 bases. CDR3 length: 13 amino acids. Unmatched junction bases numbered 5, after V lost 5 bases and J lost 4 bases. CDR1 SGHTA and CDR2 FQGNSA come from the germline V gene. The CDR3 reads CASSANRGYEQYF. The CDR3 nucleotides read TGTGCCAGCAGCGCGAACAGGGGTTACGAGCAGTACTTC.

The gene calls are TRBV29-1 and TRBJ1-1; D remains unclear. CDR3 length equals 15 residues. CDR1 is SQVTM, CDR2 ANQGSEA, per germline. Trimming pared 0 bases from V and 0 bases from J, leaving 11 bases between. DNA of the CDR3: TGCAGCGTTGAAGAGGTATTTCCGCTGAACACTGAAGCTTTCTTT. Its translation: CSVEEVFPLNTEAFF.

This clonotype came up many times. The V call is TRBV10-3, the J call TRBJ1-1; perhaps TRBD1 as D (5 bases). The CDR3 runs to 15 residues. The V gene lost 1 base and the J gene lost 2 bases, with 11 bases spanning the gap. Germline assignment: CDR1 ENHRY and CDR2 SYGVKD. DNA of the CDR3: TGTGCCATCAGTGAGTATCCAGGGACTAACACTGAAGCTTTCTTT. Its translation: CAISEYPGTNTEAFF.

This clonotype was counted many times. The chain uses TRBV20-1 and TRBJ1-1; possible D gene TRBD1, 5 bases. With 2 bases removed from V and 6 bases from J, the gap between germline ends came to 13 bases. The CDR3 has 13 residues. CDR1 is DFQATT, CDR2 SNEGSKA, per germline (reference sequence). CDR3 in amino acids: CSARRTWTAEAFF. The CDR3 DNA reads as TGCAGTGCTAGACGGACATGGACTGCTGAAGCTTTCTTT.

This chain connects TRBV10-3 to TRBJ1-2, with no clear D. CDR3 length equals 12 residues. Trimming removed 11 bases at V and 3 bases at J, with 13 bases between. From germline, CDR1 is ENHRY and CDR2 SYGVKD. The CDR3 reads CAAGRGDYGYTF. DNA for the CDR3: TGTGCCGCAGGACGTGGTGACTATGGCTACACCTTC.

This clonotype has a count of ten or more. The V call is TRBV7-8, the J call TRBJ2-5, with TRBD1 matching 10 bases. The trim removed 1 base at V and 5 bases at J, leaving 4 bases unmatched. CDR3 length equals 15 residues. Per germline, CDR1 SGHVS and CDR2 FQNEAQ. The CDR3 reads CASSLGQGAFETQYF. The CDR3, as DNA: TGTGCCAGCAGCTTAGGACAGGGGGCGTTTGAGACCCAGTACTTC.

In its sample, this clonotype was seen many times. This rearrangement joins TRBV15 to TRBJ1-5; D is unresolved. Trimming left V 0 bases short and J 6 bases short, with 12 bases between. The CDR3 length is 15 residues. Germline V gene data show CDR1 as LNHNV and CDR2 as YYDKDF (reference sequence). CDR3 DNA: TGTGCCACCAGCAGAGAAGCCACTAGCGGTCAGCCCCAGCATTTT. As protein: CATSREATSGQPQHF.

Ten or more counts support this clonotype. V gene TRBV25-1 combines with J gene TRBJ1-1; TRBD1 is a possible D gene (5 bases). Germline V CDR1 and CDR2: MGHDK, SYGVNS. V gave up 8 bases and J gave up 6 bases, with 22 bases separating them. The CDR3 has 15 residues. CDR3 sequence reads: CASVEQGSGIPEAFF. The CDR3 DNA follows: TGTGCCAGCGTAGAACAAGGGTCAGGGATACCTGAAGCTTTCTTT.

On this clonotype itself: Since a much larger clone is just one base distant, this may be a read error. This sequence joins TRBV7-2 and TRBJ2-5; D tentatively fits TRBD1 or TRBD2 (7 bases each). This CDR3 has 15 amino acids. The germline V gene has CDR1 SGHTA and CDR2 FQGNSA. The CDR3 here is CASSSDRAAGETRYF. The CDR3 nucleotides are TGTGCCAGCAGCTCTGACAGGGCGGCGGGGGAGACCCGGTACTTC.

The chain recombines TRBV25-1 with TRBJ1-1, with D perhaps TRBD1 (6 bases). The length of the CDR3 is 14 residues. V gave up 6 bases and J gave up 3 bases, with 14 bases separating them. The germline V gene has CDR1 MGHDK and CDR2 SYGVNS. This chain's CDR3 is CASRLGGLDTEAFF. CDR3 coding DNA: TGTGCCAGCAGGTTAGGGGGTTTGGACACTGAAGCTTTCTTT.

This clonotype was observed a handful of times. The rearrangement joins TRBV9 to TRBJ1-3, with 7 positions matching TRBD1. With V trimmed by 3 bases and J by 0 bases, 3 bases remained unmatched. The germline gives CDR1 SGDLS, CDR2 YYNGEE. The CDR3 is 15 amino acids. This chain's CDR3 is CASSGGTASGNTIYF. Written as DNA, the CDR3 is TGTGCCAGCAGCGGGGGGACAGCCTCTGGAAACACCATATATTTT.